These 25 T cell receptor beta chains share one sample of origin, sequenced in a study of cytomegalovirus exposure and HLA in healthy donors. The PCR made use of 60 Vbeta and 13 Jbeta primers. The data were produced by immunoSEQ multiplex PCR, yet TCRdb's version contains in-frame clones alone and is incomplete. In the table there are fewer than 200,000 clones, 80% to 85% of which are singletons. The sequencing sample was made of PBMCs. The receptors here all came from a woman younger than 45 in good health and CMV-seronegative.

The table lists this clone with a count of one. The V gene is TRBV5-4, the J gene TRBJ2-7; unclear D gene. This CDR3 comprises 14 residues. The germline V and J ends were trimmed by 1 base and 3 bases, with 11 bases remaining between them. The germline CDR1 and CDR2 sequences are SGHNT and YYREEE (reference sequence). The CDR3 sequence: CASSLLDGNYEQYF. The CDR3 DNA is TGTGCCAGCAGCTTGCTAGACGGAAACTACGAGCAGTACTTC.

J is TRBJ1-2 and V is TRBV28; D is perhaps TRBD1 (6 bases). Trimming cost V 5 bases and J 14 bases, with 15 bases left between them. The CDR3 runs to 11 residues. CDR1 is MDHEN, CDR2 SYDVKM, per germline. The CDR3 DNA reads TGTGCCAGCAGTGACGGGACATCGTGGACCTTC. Its protein product is CASSDGTSWTF.

The chain carries TRBV7-9 and TRBJ1-1; TRBD1 might be the D (6 bases). CDR1 is SEHNR and CDR2 is FQNEAQ in the germline V gene (reference sequence). Between the trimmed V and J ends, which lost 11 bases and 0 bases, there was a span of 13 bases. CDR3 length equals 13 residues. CDR3 in DNA: TGTGCCTCTACGGACAGTCTGAACACTGAAGCTTTCTTT. As protein: CASTDSLNTEAFF.

The V and J genes are TRBV5-1 and TRBJ2-5, with 8 bases fitting TRBD1. This CDR3 has 15 residues. Germline-derived CDR1 and CDR2 are SGHRS and YFSETQ. The trim removed 0 bases at V and 4 bases at J, leaving 5 bases unmatched. Here the CDR3 reads CASSLGTGTIETQYF. The DNA of the CDR3 is TGCGCCAGCAGCTTGGGGACAGGGACGATAGAGACCCAGTACTTC. Together with reference TRBV5-1 and TRBJ2-5, the CDR3 gives the full variable domain: KAGVTQTPRYLIKTRGQQVTLSCSPISGHRSVSWYQQTPGQGLQFLFEYFSETQRNKGNFPGRFSGRQFSNSRSEMNVSTLELGDSALYLCASSLGTGTIETQYFGPGTRLLVL.

The count of this clone is one. This chain connects TRBV15 to TRBJ2-7, with D tentatively TRBD1 (5 bases). The germline V and J ends were trimmed by 1 base and 9 bases, with 16 bases remaining between them. CDR3 length: 14 amino acids. The V gene's germline CDR1 is LNHNV and CDR2 YYDKDF (reference sequence). CDR3 DNA sequence: TGTGCCACCAGCAGAGCGGCGATGATTACAGGGCAGTACTTC. It yields the protein CATSRAAMITGQYF.

The chain employs TRBV7-2 and TRBJ2-1, with 7 positions matching TRBD2. The CDR3 extends over 17 amino acids. Germline-derived CDR1 and CDR2 are SGHTA and FQGNSA. V shed 5 bases, J shed 0 bases, and the junction held 10 bases outside the gene matches. CDR3 sequence reads: CASSPSIGGGSYNEQFF. The DNA for the CDR3 is TGTGCCAGCAGCCCTTCGATAGGCGGGGGCTCCTACAATGAGCAGTTCTTC.

In this sample, this clone turned up once. The genes are TRBV27 and TRBJ2-2; D is possibly TRBD1 (6 bases). This CDR3 region has 16 residues. CDR1 is MNHEY and CDR2 is SMNVEV in the germline V gene (reference sequence). V dropped 4 bases and J dropped 1 base, with 13 bases sitting between them. The CDR3 DNA sequence: TGTGCCAGCAGTTCCTCAGACAGGCGGAACACCGGGGAGCTGTTTTTT. Encoded protein: CASSSSDRRNTGELFF.

About this clone: A read error may produce the germline difference seen at one junction end. The V and J genes are TRBV4-3 and TRBJ1-1; 7 positions match TRBD1. The CDR3 is 13 amino acids. Germline V lookup: CDR1 LGHNA, CDR2 YSLEER. The CDR3 reads CASRVQGNAEAFF. In DNA form, the CDR3 reads TGCGCCAGCCGGGTACAGGGGAACGCTGAAGCTTTCTTT.

The chain is built from TRBV14 and TRBJ2-1, with 7 bases that match TRBD2. J lost 0 bases, V lost 4 bases, and 15 bases had no gene match. There are 19 residues in the CDR3. Germline CDR1 SGHDN, CDR2 FVKESK. The CDR3 loop reads CASSPSRGSGLPSYNEQFF. The CDR3 nucleotides read TGTGCCAGCAGCCCATCCCGAGGTAGCGGGCTACCCTCCTACAATGAGCAGTTCTTC.

Notes on this clone: Other DNA sequences in this specimen translate into the identical CDR3. The chain links TRBV5-1 to TRBJ1-2; D is possibly TRBD1 (6 bases). The CDR3 is 13 amino acids. Trimming pared 5 bases from V and 4 bases from J, leaving 12 bases between. The germline V gene has CDR1 SGHRS and CDR2 YFSETQ. CDR3 nucleotides: TGCGCCAGCAGTGAGACAGGCTCCTATGGCTACACCTTC. This encodes CASSETGSYGYTF. The full variable domain, in which reference TRBV5-1 and TRBJ1-2 provide the parts outside the CDR3, is KAGVTQTPRYLIKTRGQQVTLSCSPISGHRSVSWYQQTPGQGLQFLFEYFSETQRNKGNFPGRFSGRQFSNSRSEMNVSTLELGDSALYLCASSETGSYGYTFGSGTRLTVV.

V gene TRBV19 combines with J gene TRBJ2-7; 12 bases are a match to TRBD2. V gave up 7 bases and J gave up 4 bases; unmatched junction bases: 5. The CDR3 has 14 amino acids. Germline CDR1 and CDR2: LNHDA and SQIVND (reference sequence). In DNA, the CDR3 is TGTGCCAGTAACCCTAGCGGGAGGGATTACGAGCAGTACTTC. This gives the protein CASNPSGRDYEQYF.

The V gene is TRBV5-4, the J gene TRBJ2-3; 8 nucleotides agree with TRBD2. V shed 1 base, J shed 6 bases, and the junction held 10 bases outside the gene matches. The CDR3 contains 16 residues. Germline V lookup: CDR1 SGHNT, CDR2 YYREEE (reference sequence). CDR3 coding DNA: TGTGCCAGCAGCTTGAATAGCGGGGAGGTTTTTGATACGCAGTATTTT. Its protein product is CASSLNSGEVFDTQYF.

This clone is a singleton in its sample. V gene TRBV5-6 combines with J gene TRBJ2-3; D may be TRBD1 (5 bases). The V gene lost 2 bases and the J gene lost 5 bases, with 21 bases spanning the gap. The germline V gene encodes CDR1 SGHDT and CDR2 YYEEEE. The CDR3 loop spans 17 amino acids. This CDR3 is CASSFPGSSDVIDTQYF. CDR3 bases: TGTGCCAGCAGCTTTCCAGGGTCTAGTGATGTAATAGATACGCAGTATTTT.

This rearrangement joins TRBV5-5 to TRBJ1-5, with 9 positions matching TRBD1. The V gene end was trimmed by 1 base and the J gene end by 3 bases; junction bases not matched to a gene: 5. The CDR3 loop spans 16 amino acids. Per germline, CDR1 SGHKS and CDR2 YYEKEE (reference sequence). The CDR3, as DNA: TGTGCCAGCAGCTTGACAGGGGGCCAGATCAATCAGCCCCAGCATTTT. Amino acid sequence: CASSLTGGQINQPQHF.

CDR3 nucleotides: TGTGCCAGCAGTGACCGGGGTAGCACAGATACGCAGTATTTT. The encoded protein is CASSDRGSTDTQYF. The chain joins TRBV6-1 to TRBJ2-3, with D tentatively TRBD2 (5 bases). Trimming left V 3 bases short and J 0 bases short, with 7 bases between. CDR1 and CDR2 from the germline V gene are MNHNS and SASEGT. CDR3 size: 14 residues.

V is TRBV19 and J is TRBJ2-1; 9 bases fit TRBD1. The CDR3 contains 14 residues. Unmatched junction bases numbered 3, after V lost 3 bases and J lost 6 bases. From germline, CDR1 is LNHDA and CDR2 SQIVND (reference sequence). The CDR3 sequence: CASSMGQGVNEQFF. The CDR3 DNA sequence: TGTGCCAGTAGTATGGGACAGGGAGTCAATGAGCAGTTCTTC.

J is TRBJ1-1 and V is TRBV6-6; 7 nucleotides match TRBD1. With V trimmed by 5 bases and J by 4 bases, 10 bases remained unmatched. The length of the CDR3 is 15 residues. Per the germline V gene, CDR1 is MNHNY and CDR2 is SVGAGI (reference sequence). CDR3 nucleotide sequence: TGTGCCAGCAGTAAGGAACCCGACAGGGCCACTGAAGCTTTCTTT. Amino acid sequence: CASSKEPDRATEAFF.

The chain couples TRBV7-2 to TRBJ2-7; 9 nucleotides match TRBD2. V lost 5 bases, J lost 4 bases, and 12 bases stayed unmatched. CDR1 is SGHTA and CDR2 is FQGNSA in the germline V gene. The CDR3 covers 16 residues. The CDR3 DNA reads TGTGCCAGCAGCCTCCGACGGGGCGGGGGGGCTTACGAGCAGTACTTC. Protein: CASSLRRGGGAYEQYF. The whole variable domain, filled in from reference TRBV7-2 and TRBJ2-7, reads GAGVSQSPSNKVTEKGKDVELRCDPISGHTALYWYRQSLGQGLEFLIYFQGNSAPDKSGLPSDRFSAERTGGSVSTLTIQRTQQEDSAVYLCASSLRRGGGAYEQYFGPGTRLTVT.

This chain links TRBV6-5 with TRBJ2-7; TRBD1 matches at 9 bases. The CDR3 has 15 residues. From germline, CDR1 is MNHEY and CDR2 SVGAGI. Unmatched junction bases numbered 7, after V lost 6 bases and J lost 1 base. The CDR3 loop reads CASSATGTGSYEQYF. The CDR3 region has the DNA TGTGCCAGCAGCGCCACCGGGACAGGGTCCTACGAGCAGTACTTC.

This chain uses TRBV2 with TRBJ1-2, with D perhaps TRBD1 (6 bases). The V end was cut by 6 bases, the J end by 4 bases, with 18 bases between. The CDR3 length is 15 residues. Looked up from germline, CDR1 is SNHLY and CDR2 is FYNNEI. CDR3 amino acids: CASSVDRISTYGYTF. In DNA, the CDR3 is TGTGCCAGCAGCGTTGACAGGATTTCAACCTATGGCTACACCTTC. The entire variable domain, with the rest obtained from reference TRBV2 and TRBJ1-2, is as follows: EPEVTQTPSHQVTQMGQEVILRCVPISNHLYFYWYRQILGQKVEFLVSFYNNEISEKSEIFDDQFSVERPDGSNFTLKIRSTKLEDSAMYFCASSVDRISTYGYTFGSGTRLTVV.

This chain uses TRBV5-1 with TRBJ1-1; a possible D gene is TRBD1 (5 bases). The CDR3 spans 14 residues. V lost 6 bases, J lost 5 bases, and 17 bases lay in between. Germline V gene data show CDR1 as SGHRS and CDR2 as YFSETQ. The CDR3 here is CASKVGGEKTEAFF. CDR3 sequence (DNA): TGCGCCAGCAAAGTGGGGGGGGAAAAGACTGAAGCTTTCTTT.

The chain links TRBV7-2 to TRBJ1-2, with D possibly TRBD1 on 5 matching bases. The CDR3 covers 12 residues. The germline gives CDR1 SGHTA, CDR2 FQGNSA. V was clipped by 5 bases and J by 8 bases, with 12 bases between them. The CDR3 reads CASSPGGVGYTF. In DNA form, the CDR3 reads TGTGCCAGCAGCCCCGGAGGGGTAGGCTACACCTTC.

The V call is TRBV7-9, the J call TRBJ1-2; D ambiguous. Trimming removed 5 bases at V and 2 bases at J, with 6 bases between. The germline gives CDR1 SEHNR, CDR2 FQNEAQ (reference sequence). The CDR3 totals 12 residues. Here the CDR3 DNA reads TGTGCCAGCAGCCCCCGGAACTATGGCTACACCTTC. Translated: CASSPRNYGYTF.

As for this clone: One end of the junction varies from germline; a read error may be responsible. The rearrangement links TRBV7-9 to TRBJ2-3; possibly TRBD2 for D (6 bases). Germline V CDR1 and CDR2: SEHNR, FQNEAQ (reference sequence). The CDR3 has 12 residues. The DNA of the CDR3 is TGCGGGGCAGCGGGCAGCACAGATACGCAGTATTTT. Residues: CGAAGSTDTQYF.

This sequence joins TRBV5-8 and TRBJ1-5, with TRBD1 identical over 7 bases. Losses at the gene ends were 4 bases for V and 3 bases for J; bases not matched to a gene: 10. Germline V gene data show CDR1 as SGHTS and CDR2 as YDEGEE. The CDR3 extends over 16 amino acids. Written as DNA, the CDR3 is TGTGCCAGCAGCCCCAGGTCGGGGACAGTCAATCAGCCCCAGCATTTT. Translation gives CASSPRSGTVNQPQHF.